This T cell receptor beta chain derives from a study of T cell responses to AZD1222 COVID-19 vaccine. The study, taken as a whole, reports: After two AZD1222 doses, spike-specific TCR breadth and depth rose versus day 0. Reportedly, nearly half the spike-specific TCRs target unmutated variant regions. A mostly white British donor set with more females was recruited, and clonal diversity was possibly underestimated.

Pooled together were second doses at about 4 or about 12 weeks. To note about this clone: Its antigen remains unknown.

Germline-derived CDR1 and CDR2 are SGDLS and YYNGEE. The CDR3 is 17 residues long. Trimming at V came to 1 base and at J to 2 bases, leaving 7 bases not matched to a gene. Clones were sequenced by immunoSEQ multiplex PCR, and TCRdb holds only the in-frame ones, with some missing. The sample shows approximately 160,000 clones, about 91% of them seen only once. The material sequenced was peripheral blood, taken 28 days after the second AZD1222 dose. The receptor comes from an adult who received the AZD1222 COVID-19 vaccine. The V gene is TRBV9, the J gene TRBJ1-3; TRBD1 matches 9 bases. The CDR3: CASSVRPGDRAGNTIYF. The DNA of the CDR3 is TGTGCCAGCAGCGTACGCCCAGGGGACAGGGCTGGAAACACCATATATTTT.